This passage covers 31 T cell receptor beta chains from one sample sequenced in a study of blood T cell repertoires in COVID-19. Assay used: immunoSEQ multiplex PCR; TCRdb lists only in-frame clones, some missing. Of about 190,000 clones in the sample, around 86% are singletons; the top ten hold less than 3.5%. Input material: peripheral blood. These receptors were collected from a woman aged 25-40 years with active or convalescent COVID-19.

The genes are TRBV10-3 and TRBJ2-1; D gene ambiguous. Germline CDR1 and CDR2: ENHRY and SYGVKD. The CDR3 length is 13 residues. The germline V and J ends were trimmed by 9 bases and 6 bases, with 15 bases remaining between them. CDR3 protein: CAISGETINEQFF. The CDR3 DNA follows: TGTGCCATTTCCGGAGAGACCATCAATGAGCAGTTCTTC.

This clone was counted a few times. V gene TRBV30 combines with J gene TRBJ1-6; the D is unclear. Looked up from germline, CDR1 is GTSNPN and CDR2 is SVGIG (reference sequence). This CDR3 has 14 residues. V was trimmed by 0 bases and J by 10 bases, leaving 13 bases between them. The CDR3 sequence is CAWSVRGAGSPLHF. For the CDR3, the DNA is TGTGCCTGGAGTGTACGGGGAGCTGGGTCACCCCTCCACTTT.

This clone was detected a few times. The chain carries TRBV9 and TRBJ1-2; 11 bases fit TRBD1. Germline-derived CDR1 and CDR2 are SGDLS and YYNGEE. V lost 4 bases to trimming and J lost 3 bases; unmatched junction nucleotides: 5. CDR3 length equals 15 residues. The chain's CDR3 is CASSTGQGADYGYTF. The CDR3 DNA sequence: TGTGCCAGCAGCACAGGACAGGGGGCCGACTATGGCTACACCTTC. Looking up the rest from reference TRBV9 and TRBJ1-2 gives the full variable domain: DSGVTQTPKHLITATGQRVTLRCSPRSGDLSVYWYQQSLDQGLQFLIQYYNGEERAKGNILERFSAQQFPDLHSELNLSSLELGDSALYFCASSTGQGADYGYTFGSGTRLTVV.

The chain couples TRBV7-6 to TRBJ1-1; a possible D gene is TRBD1 (6 bases). Trimming shortened V by 5 bases and J by 0 bases, and 19 bases separated the two germline ends. Per germline, CDR1 SGHVS and CDR2 FNYEAQ. The CDR3 extends over 17 amino acids. The CDR3 here is CASSPAFGQTMNTEAFF. The CDR3 nucleotides read TGTGCCAGCAGCCCCGCTTTTGGACAGACCATGAACACTGAAGCTTTCTTT.

This sequence joins TRBV18 and TRBJ2-5; D is uncertain. Germline V lookup: CDR1 KGHSH, CDR2 LQKENI. V gave up 6 bases and J gave up 0 bases, with 8 bases separating them. This CDR3 is 13 amino acids long. The CDR3 nucleotides are TGTGCCAGCTCTACACAAGACCAAGAGACCCAGTACTTC. Protein sequence: CASSTQDQETQYF.

The rearrangement uses TRBV6-2 or TRBV6-3 and TRBJ1-1; D remains ambiguous. CDR1 is MNHEY and CDR2 is SVGEGT in the germline V gene. CDR3 length equals 12 residues. The V end was cut by 4 bases, the J end by 3 bases, with 6 bases between. The CDR3: CASSSQDTEAFF. In nucleotides, the CDR3 is TGTGCCAGCAGTTCTCAGGACACTGAAGCTTTCTTT.

This chain connects TRBV12-3 or TRBV12-4 to TRBJ2-1; 9 positions match TRBD2. Trimming at V came to 6 bases and at J to 6 bases, leaving 3 bases not matched to a gene. CDR3 size: 13 residues. CDR3 coding DNA: TGTGCCAGCAGGGCGGGAGGGGGCAATGAGCAGTTCTTC. The encoded protein is CASRAGGGNEQFF.

The V gene is TRBV12-3 or TRBV12-4, the J gene TRBJ2-5, with TRBD1 matching 9 bases. The CDR3 spans 13 residues. V shed 7 bases, J shed 4 bases, and the junction held 4 bases outside the gene matches. The CDR3 DNA reads as TGTGCCAGCATTGACAGGGGGGGAGAGACCCAGTACTTC. It specifies CASIDRGGETQYF.

The chain carries TRBV19 and TRBJ2-7, with TRBD1 matching over 10 bases. The CDR3 length is 14 residues. Germline CDR1 LNHDA, CDR2 SQIVND (reference sequence). V gave up 5 bases and J gave up 1 base; unmatched junction bases: 2. The CDR3, as DNA: TGTGCCAGTAGTCGGACAGGGGGATCCTACGAGCAGTACTTC. Its translation: CASSRTGGSYEQYF.

The CDR3 nucleotides read TGTGCCAGCGAACCGGGCAGGGGGACAATCTGGTTCTATGGCTACACCTTC. It codes for CASEPGRGTIWFYGYTF. J is TRBJ1-2 and V is TRBV28, with 7 bases matching TRBD1. Germline V CDR1 and CDR2: MDHEN, SYDVKM. The CDR3 extends over 17 amino acids. V was clipped by 8 bases and J by 4 bases; unmatched bases: 19.

V is TRBV29-1 and J is TRBJ2-3; D perhaps matches TRBD2 (5 bases). The germline gives CDR1 SQVTM, CDR2 ANQGSEA. CDR3 length: 14 residues. Trimming took 3 bases from V and 2 from J, leaving 12 bases between them. The CDR3 sequence is CSVEGSVDTDTQYF. DNA of the CDR3: TGCAGCGTTGAGGGTAGCGTGGACACAGATACGCAGTATTTT.

The chain combines TRBV9 with TRBJ2-3, with TRBD2 identical over 11 bases. The CDR3 extends over 13 amino acids. Germline values: CDR1 SGDLS, CDR2 YYNGEE. Unmatched junction bases numbered 5, after V lost 0 bases and J lost 14 bases. CDR3 region: CASSVVSGGARYF. DNA for the CDR3: TGTGCCAGCAGCGTAGTTAGCGGGGGGGCACGGTATTTT.

The J gene is TRBJ2-1, the V gene TRBV2, with D tentatively TRBD2 (5 bases). Trimming stripped 1 base from V and 4 bases from J, with 20 bases between. This CDR3 is 18 amino acids long. Germline-derived CDR1 and CDR2 are SNHLY and FYNNEI. Here the CDR3 DNA reads TGTGCCAGCAGTGAAGTGGAACTAGGACCCACGAATTACAATGAGCAGTTCTTC. It yields the protein CASSEVELGPTNYNEQFF.

This clone has more than one count but fewer than ten. The genes are TRBV9 and TRBJ2-1, with D possibly matching TRBD1 (6 bases). Trimming shortened V by 2 bases and J by 1 base, and 13 bases separated the two germline ends. CDR3 length: 16 residues. The V gene's germline CDR1 is SGDLS and CDR2 YYNGEE. For the CDR3, the DNA is TGTGCCAGCAGCGTCCGACAGGACCGGTCCTACAATGAGCAGTTCTTC. As protein: CASSVRQDRSYNEQFF.

This clone was counted once. The genes are TRBV7-9 and TRBJ2-2; possibly TRBD2 for D (5 bases). The germline V gene encodes CDR1 SEHNR and CDR2 FQNEAQ (reference sequence). The CDR3 spans 14 residues. V was trimmed by 4 bases and J by 6 bases, leaving 12 bases between them. The CDR3 loop reads CASSSGRASGELFF. The CDR3 DNA follows: TGTGCCAGCAGCTCGGGAAGGGCTTCCGGGGAGCTGTTTTTT. The entire variable domain, with the rest obtained from reference TRBV7-9 and TRBJ2-2, is as follows: DTGVSQNPRHKITKRGQNVTFRCDPISEHNRLYWYRQTLGQGPEFLTYFQNEAQLEKSRLLSDRFSAERPKGSFSTLEIQRTEQGDSAMYLCASSSGRASGELFFGEGSRLTVL.

The rearrangement uses TRBV27 and TRBJ2-7; TRBD2 agrees at 13 bases. Germline assignment: CDR1 MNHEY and CDR2 SMNVEV (reference sequence). The V segment lost 4 bases and the J segment 2 bases; nucleotides outside the gene matches: 5. The CDR3 consists of 16 residues. CDR3 sequence: CASSSVLAGGPYEQYF. The CDR3 DNA reads as TGTGCCAGCAGTTCTGTACTAGCGGGAGGGCCCTACGAGCAGTACTTC.

Note on this clone: This same CDR3 is encoded by further DNA sequences in the sample. This chain connects TRBV19 to TRBJ1-5; no reliable D call. The V end was cut by 5 bases, the J end by 4 bases, with 6 bases between. CDR1 is LNHDA, CDR2 SQIVND, per germline (reference sequence). The CDR3 has 12 amino acids. The CDR3 reads CASSSGNQPQHF. CDR3 DNA: TGTGCCAGTAGTTCCGGGAATCAGCCCCAGCATTTT.

CDR3 amino acids: CATSSTQGITEAFF. CDR3 nucleotide sequence: TGTGCCACCAGCAGTACGCAGGGTATAACTGAAGCTTTCTTT. This chain links TRBV15 with TRBJ1-1; maybe TRBD1 (5 bases). CDR3 length: 14 amino acids. Trimming shortened V by 3 bases and J by 5 bases, and 13 bases separated the two germline ends. In germline, CDR1 is LNHNV, CDR2 YYDKDF (reference sequence).

This clone was recorded only once. The rearrangement joins TRBV10-1 to TRBJ1-3; a weak D match, TRBD1 (5 bases). There are 15 residues in the CDR3. Between the trimmed V and J ends, which lost 8 bases and 3 bases, there was a span of 17 bases. Germline CDR1 and CDR2: WNHNN and SYGVQD (reference sequence). This chain's CDR3 is CASSVWGAYGNTIYF. The DNA of the CDR3 is TGCGCCAGCTCTGTGTGGGGCGCGTATGGAAACACCATATATTTT.

This clone was seen a handful of times. The V gene is TRBV3-1 (or the pseudogene TRBV3-2), the J gene TRBJ1-6, with D unresolved. Germline-derived CDR1 and CDR2 are LGHDT and YNNKEL (reference sequence). The CDR3 consists of 14 residues. V was clipped by 1 base and J by 7 bases, with 8 bases between them. This chain's CDR3 is CASSQVSGNSPLHF. The CDR3 bases are TGTGCCAGCAGCCAAGTTTCCGGGAATTCACCCCTCCACTTT.

The CDR3 DNA is TGTGCCAGCAGCTTAGGGGGCGGGAGGGGATCAGATACGCAGTATTTT. This gives the protein CASSLGGGRGSDTQYF. This chain uses TRBV7-2 with TRBJ2-3; 9 nucleotides align to TRBD2. The CDR3 spans 16 residues. In germline, CDR1 is SGHTA, CDR2 FQGNSA. V lost 1 base, J lost 4 bases, and 6 bases stayed unmatched.

V gene TRBV10-3 combines with J gene TRBJ1-5, with 9 positions matching TRBD1. The J segment lost 4 bases and the V segment lost 5 bases, leaving 12 bases of the junction unmatched. The CDR3 spans 17 residues. Germline V gene lookup returns CDR1 ENHRY and CDR2 SYGVKD. CDR3 in DNA: TGTGCCATCAGTACCTCACTCGGACAGGGGATAAATCAGCCCCAGCATTTT. Residues: CAISTSLGQGINQPQHF.

V usage is TRBV7-8 and J usage is TRBJ1-1, with a weak D call TRBD1 (6 bases). Germline loops: CDR1 SGHVS, CDR2 FQNEAQ. Deletions cut 5 bases from V and 11 bases from J, with 12 bases between. The CDR3 is made up of 11 amino acids. DNA of the CDR3: TGTGCCAGCAGCCGGGGGCGCGAGGCTTTCTTT. This encodes CASSRGREAFF.

V and J are TRBV7-2 and TRBJ1-4; D possibly corresponds to TRBD1 (6 bases). Germline CDR1 is SGHTA and CDR2 is FQGNSA. This CDR3 is built from 18 residues. The V end was cut by 1 base, the J end by 0 bases, with 15 bases between. CDR3 in amino acids: CASSLGRGGFATNEKLFF. The CDR3 DNA is TGTGCCAGCAGCTTAGGGAGAGGGGGATTCGCAACTAATGAAAAACTGTTTTTT.

The rearrangement uses TRBV5-5 and TRBJ1-4; D possibly corresponds to TRBD1 (6 bases). Trimming shortened V by 7 bases and J by 0 bases, and 13 bases separated the two germline ends. Per the germline V gene, CDR1 is SGHKS and CDR2 is YYEKEE (reference sequence). The CDR3 is made up of 15 amino acids. CDR3 in amino acids: CASQQGDATNEKLFF. For the CDR3, the DNA is TGTGCCAGCCAACAGGGAGATGCAACTAATGAAAAACTGTTTTTT.

The chain is built from TRBV28 and TRBJ1-2, with a tentative D call TRBD1 (6 bases). CDR3 length: 14 amino acids. Germline V gives CDR1 MDHEN, CDR2 SYDVKM. The ends were cut back, 2 bases at V and 6 bases at J, with 13 bases in the middle. CDR3: CASSLGLGGHGYTF. CDR3 coding DNA: TGTGCCAGCAGTTTAGGCTTAGGGGGACATGGCTACACCTTC.

About this clone itself: At one end the junction does not follow the germline gene, possibly because of a read error. This rearrangement joins TRBV28 to TRBJ2-1; maybe TRBD2 (5 bases). The CDR3 length is 12 residues. Germline V lookup: CDR1 MDHEN, CDR2 SYDVKM. CDR3 amino acids: CASRRVLGRHLF. The CDR3 DNA reads as TGTGCCAGCAGGAGGGTGTTGGGCCGACACCTCTTC.

The V gene is TRBV9, the J gene TRBJ1-1; the match to TRBD1 covers 8 bases. Germline-derived CDR1 and CDR2 are SGDLS and YYNGEE. Germline trimming cut 8 bases from V and 1 base from J; bases unmatched to any gene: 7. CDR3 size: 14 residues. The CDR3: CASNRTGSNTEAFF. CDR3 bases: TGTGCCAGTAACAGGACAGGGTCGAACACTGAAGCTTTCTTT.

CDR3 sequence reads: CASRTGTGYNEQFF. The CDR3 DNA reads TGTGCCAGCAGAACCGGGACAGGTTACAATGAGCAGTTCTTC. The chain links TRBV2 to TRBJ2-1, with 8 bases aligning to TRBD1. CDR1 SNHLY and CDR2 FYNNEI come from the germline V gene. The ends lost 6 bases at V and 4 bases at J; junction bases unmatched: 5. CDR3 length: 14 residues.

The chain recombines TRBV12-3 or TRBV12-4 with TRBJ1-1, with D uncertain. CDR3 size: 12 residues. The V and J ends lost 3 bases and 13 bases respectively, with 15 bases between them. CDR3 bases: TGTGCCAGCAGTTTCTCCAACACATTGGTTTTCTTT. Its protein is CASSFSNTLVFF.

The V gene is TRBV7-8, the J gene TRBJ1-2; maybe TRBD1 (6 bases). The CDR3 has 13 residues. Germline assignment: CDR1 SGHVS and CDR2 FQNEAQ. Deletions cut 5 bases from V and 8 bases from J, with 15 bases between. The CDR3 nucleotides are TGTGCCAGCAGCCCCAGGGGTAATCAGGGCTACACCTTC. It encodes CASSPRGNQGYTF.